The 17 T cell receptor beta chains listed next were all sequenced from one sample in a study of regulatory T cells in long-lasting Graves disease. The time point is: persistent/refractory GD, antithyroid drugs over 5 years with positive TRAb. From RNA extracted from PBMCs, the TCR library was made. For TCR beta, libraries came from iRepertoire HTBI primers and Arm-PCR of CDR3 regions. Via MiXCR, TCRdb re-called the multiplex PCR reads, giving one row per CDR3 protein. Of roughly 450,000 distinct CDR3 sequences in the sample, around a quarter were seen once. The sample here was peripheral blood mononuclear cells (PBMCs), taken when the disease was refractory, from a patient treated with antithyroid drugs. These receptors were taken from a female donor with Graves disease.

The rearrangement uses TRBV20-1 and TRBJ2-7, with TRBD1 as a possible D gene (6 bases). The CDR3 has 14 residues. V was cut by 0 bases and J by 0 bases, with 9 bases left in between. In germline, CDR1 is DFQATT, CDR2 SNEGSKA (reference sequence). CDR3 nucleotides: TGCAGTGCTAGAGAAACAGGGCCCTCCTACGAGCAGTACTTC. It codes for CSARETGPSYEQYF.

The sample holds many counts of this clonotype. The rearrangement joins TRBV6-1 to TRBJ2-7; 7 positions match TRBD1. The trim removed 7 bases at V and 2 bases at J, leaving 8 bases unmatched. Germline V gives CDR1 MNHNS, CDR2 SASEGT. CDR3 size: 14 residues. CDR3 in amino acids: CASKRQGPAYEQYF. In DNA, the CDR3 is TGTGCCAGCAAGAGACAGGGCCCCGCCTACGAGCAGTACTTC.

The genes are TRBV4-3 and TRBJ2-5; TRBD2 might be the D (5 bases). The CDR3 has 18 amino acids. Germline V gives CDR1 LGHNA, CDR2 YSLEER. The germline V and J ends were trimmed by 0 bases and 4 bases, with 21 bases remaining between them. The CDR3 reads CASSQDRLAGVGLETQYF. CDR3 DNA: TGCGCCAGCAGCCAAGACCGGCTGGCCGGGGTGGGTTTAGAGACCCAGTACTTC.

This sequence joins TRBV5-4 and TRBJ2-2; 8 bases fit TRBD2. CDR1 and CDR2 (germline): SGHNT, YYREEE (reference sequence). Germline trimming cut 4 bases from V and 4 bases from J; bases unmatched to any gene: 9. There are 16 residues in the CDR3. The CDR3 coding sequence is TGTGCCAGCAGCCTACCGGGGGGGAGCGGCACCGGGGAGCTGTTTTTT. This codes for CASSLPGGSGTGELFF.

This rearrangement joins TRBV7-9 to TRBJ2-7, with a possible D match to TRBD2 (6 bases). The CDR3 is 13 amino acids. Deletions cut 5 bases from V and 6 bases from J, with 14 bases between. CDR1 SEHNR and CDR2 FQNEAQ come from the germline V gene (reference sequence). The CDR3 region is CASSLRDSREQYF. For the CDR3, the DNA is TGTGCCAGCAGCCTCCGGGACTCTCGCGAGCAGTACTTC.

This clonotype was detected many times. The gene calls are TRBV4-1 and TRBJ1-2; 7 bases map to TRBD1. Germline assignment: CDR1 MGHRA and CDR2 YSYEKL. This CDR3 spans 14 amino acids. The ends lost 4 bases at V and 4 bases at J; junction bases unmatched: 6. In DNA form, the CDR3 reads TGCGCCAGCAGCCGAGGACAGGTGGCCTATGGCTACACCTTC. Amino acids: CASSRGQVAYGYTF.

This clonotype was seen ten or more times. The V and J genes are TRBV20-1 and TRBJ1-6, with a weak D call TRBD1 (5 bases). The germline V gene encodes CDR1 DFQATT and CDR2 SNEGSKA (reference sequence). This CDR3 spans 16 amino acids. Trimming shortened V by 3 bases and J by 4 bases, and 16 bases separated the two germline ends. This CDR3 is CSARPGTGVYNSPLHF. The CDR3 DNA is TGCAGTGCTAGGCCCGGAACAGGTGTTTATAATTCACCCCTCCACTTT.

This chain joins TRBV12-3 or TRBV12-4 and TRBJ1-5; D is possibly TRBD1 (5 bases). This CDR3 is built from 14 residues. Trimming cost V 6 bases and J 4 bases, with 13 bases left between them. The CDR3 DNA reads TGTGCCAGCAGCGGGACCGTCAGGAATCAGCCCCAGCATTTT. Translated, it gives CASSGTVRNQPQHF.

For the CDR3, the DNA is TGTGCCTGGAGTTCCCAGGTTGGAAACACCATATATTTT. Its translation is CAWSSQVGNTIYF. The chain uses TRBV30 and TRBJ1-3, with no clear D. The germline gives CDR1 GTSNPN, CDR2 SVGIG (reference sequence). This CDR3 is built from 13 residues. Trimming removed 2 bases from V and 3 bases from J, with 8 bases in between.

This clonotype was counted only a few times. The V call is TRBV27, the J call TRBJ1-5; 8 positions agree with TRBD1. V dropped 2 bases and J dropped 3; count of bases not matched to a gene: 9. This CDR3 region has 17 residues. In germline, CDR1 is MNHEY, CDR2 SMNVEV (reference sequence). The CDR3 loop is CASSLRQPGQVNQPQHF. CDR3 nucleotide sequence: TGTGCCAGCAGTTTACGCCAACCGGGACAGGTCAATCAGCCCCAGCATTTT.

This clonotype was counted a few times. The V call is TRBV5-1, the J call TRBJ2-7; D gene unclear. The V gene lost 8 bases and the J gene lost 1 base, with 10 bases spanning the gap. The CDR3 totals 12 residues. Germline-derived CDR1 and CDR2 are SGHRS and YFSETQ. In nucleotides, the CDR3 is TGCGCCAGTGCGGACGAATCCTACGAGCAGTACTTC. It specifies CASADESYEQYF.

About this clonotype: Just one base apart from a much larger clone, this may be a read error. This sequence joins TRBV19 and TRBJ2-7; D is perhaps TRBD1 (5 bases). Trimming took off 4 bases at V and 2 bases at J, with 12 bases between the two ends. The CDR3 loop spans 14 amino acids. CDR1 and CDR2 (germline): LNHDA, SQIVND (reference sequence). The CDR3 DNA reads TGTGCCAGTAGTAACGCGGCAGGGCCCTACGAGCAGTACTTC. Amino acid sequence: CASSNAAGPYEQYF.

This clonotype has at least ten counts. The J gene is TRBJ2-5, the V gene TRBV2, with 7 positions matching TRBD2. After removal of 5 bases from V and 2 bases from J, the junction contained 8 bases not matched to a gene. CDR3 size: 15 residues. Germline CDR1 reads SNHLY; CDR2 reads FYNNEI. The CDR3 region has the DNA TGTGCCAGCAGTCGCGCTAGCGGACGACAAGAGACCCAGTACTTC. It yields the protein CASSRASGRQETQYF.

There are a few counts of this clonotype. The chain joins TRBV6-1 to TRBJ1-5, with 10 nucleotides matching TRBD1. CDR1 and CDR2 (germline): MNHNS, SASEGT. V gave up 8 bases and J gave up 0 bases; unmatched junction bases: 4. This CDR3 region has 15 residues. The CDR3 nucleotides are TGTGCCAGCGGGACAGGGGACTATAGCAATCAGCCCCAGCATTTT. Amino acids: CASGTGDYSNQPQHF.

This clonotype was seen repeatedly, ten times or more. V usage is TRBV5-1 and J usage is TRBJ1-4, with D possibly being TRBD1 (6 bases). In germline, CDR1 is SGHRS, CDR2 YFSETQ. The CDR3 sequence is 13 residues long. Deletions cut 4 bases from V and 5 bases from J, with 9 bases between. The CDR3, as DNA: TGCGCCAGCAGCCTTGACAGGAATGAAAAACTGTTTTTT. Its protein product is CASSLDRNEKLFF. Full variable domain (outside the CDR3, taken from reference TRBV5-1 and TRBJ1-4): KAGVTQTPRYLIKTRGQQVTLSCSPISGHRSVSWYQQTPGQGLQFLFEYFSETQRNKGNFPGRFSGRQFSNSRSEMNVSTLELGDSALYLCASSLDRNEKLFFGSGTQLSVL.

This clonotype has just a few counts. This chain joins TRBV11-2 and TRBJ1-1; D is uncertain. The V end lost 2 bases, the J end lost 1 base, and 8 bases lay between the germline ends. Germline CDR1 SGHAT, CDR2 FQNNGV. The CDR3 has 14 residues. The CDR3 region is CASSLNGGNTEAFF. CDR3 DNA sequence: TGTGCCAGCAGCTTAAATGGTGGGAACACTGAAGCTTTCTTT. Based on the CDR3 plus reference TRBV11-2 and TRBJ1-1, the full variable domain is EAGVAQSPRYKIIEKRQSVAFWCNPISGHATLYWYQQILGQGPKLLIQFQNNGVVDDSQLPKDRFSAERLKGVDSTLKIQPAKLEDSAVYLCASSLNGGNTEAFFGQGTRLTVV.

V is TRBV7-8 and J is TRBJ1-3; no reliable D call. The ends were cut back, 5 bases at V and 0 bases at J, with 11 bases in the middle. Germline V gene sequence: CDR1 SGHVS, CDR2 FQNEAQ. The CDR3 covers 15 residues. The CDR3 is CASSAFSVSGNTIYF. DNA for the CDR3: TGTGCCAGCAGCGCCTTTTCAGTCTCTGGAAACACCATATATTTT.